This TCR beta chain was identified during a study of blood T cell repertoires in COVID-19. In the study overall: Collection of acute and convalescent COVID-19 samples took place in the United States, Italy and Spain. The analysed material was cDNA or gDNA that came from T cells, B-cell-depleted T cells, or PBMCs.

In germline, CDR1 is SNHLY, CDR2 FYNNEI. Trimming removed 0 bases from V and 5 bases from J, with 10 bases in between. CDR3 length: 15 amino acids. Authors' methods: Researchers report that nucleated cell counts were estimated from reference gene primer amplification. This table comes from immunoSEQ multiplex PCR, and its TCRdb copy is limited to in-frame clones, with some not included. Clone size and the V and J calls come from that table; the DNA yielded D and trimming. The sample holds around 230,000 clones, approximately 80% seen once. The sequenced material came from peripheral blood. The J gene is TRBJ1-4, the V gene TRBV2, with D perhaps TRBD1 (5 bases). The origin of this receptor is a man aged 40-50 years with acute or convalescent COVID-19. The CDR3 region is CASSEASGGNEKLFF. CDR3 nucleotide sequence: TGTGCCAGCAGTGAAGCATCGGGGGGAAATGAAAAACTGTTTTTT. Variable domain in full (rest from reference TRBV2 and TRBJ1-4): EPEVTQTPSHQVTQMGQEVILRCVPISNHLYFYWYRQILGQKVEFLVSFYNNEISEKSEIFDDQFSVERPDGSNFTLKIRSTKLEDSAMYFCASSEASGGNEKLFFGSGTQLSVL.